This T cell receptor (beta chain) was observed in a study of blood T cell repertoires in COVID-19. Turning to the study itself: Both acute and convalescent COVID-19 samples were obtained from the United States, Italy and Spain. T cells, B-cell-depleted T cells, or PBMCs provided the cDNA or gDNA that served as material.

The CDR3 covers 14 residues. The V gene's germline CDR1 is MNHNY and CDR2 SVGAGI (reference sequence). V was pared by 0 bases and J by 13 bases, with 13 bases between. Original analysis: Amplifying reference gene primers gave estimates of nucleated cell counts. Libraries were prepared by immunoSEQ multiplex PCR; TCRdb keeps only in-frame clonotypes and omits some of them. V, J and clone size are taken as reported in that table, and D and trimming were inferred from the DNA itself. The sample carries approximately 110,000 clones, about 86% recorded once. This sequence was found in a man older than 75 with acute or convalescent COVID-19. This chain links TRBV6-6 with TRBJ1-6; D gene ambiguous. Source material: peripheral blood. The DNA for the CDR3 is TGTGCCAGCAGTTACTCGGTTACCTCGGGGCCCCTCCACTTT. It specifies CASSYSVTSGPLHF.